The 27 T cell receptor beta chains presented below share a single source sample, sequenced in a study of diagnostic markers for celiac disease. With the reads reprocessed, TCRdb shows one record per CDR3 protein and no DNA. In all, the sample yields about 6,000 distinct CDR3 sequences. Sequencing was carried out using either unsorted cells or a sorted T cell fraction (not recorded which). The receptor source for this set is a human donor. This table probably holds off-target reads from a library built for another chain.

The chain links TRBV2 to TRBJ2-1; TCRdb lists TRBD1, though no DNA is available to test this call. This CDR3 has 12 residues. The germline V gene has CDR1 SNHLY and CDR2 FYNNEI. The CDR3 sequence is CASSPGVDEQFF. Full variable domain (outside the CDR3, taken from reference TRBV2 and TRBJ2-1): EPEVTQTPSHQVTQMGQEVILRCVPISNHLYFYWYRQILGQKVEFLVSFYNNEISEKSEIFDDQFSVERPDGSNFTLKIRSTKLEDSAMYFCASSPGVDEQFFGPGTRLTVL.

V and J are TRBV12-3 or TRBV12-4 and TRBJ2-1. The CDR3 loop spans 16 amino acids. CDR3 region: CASTDLEPSSYNEQFF.

This clonotype is classed as medium-sized by frequency. The chain links TRBV12-3 or TRBV12-4 to TRBJ2-3. CDR3 size: 12 residues. Here the CDR3 reads CASSFGPDTQYF.

Considering frequency, this clonotype is medium-sized. The chain couples TRBV23-1 to TRBJ2-5; without DNA, the TCRdb call of TRBD1 cannot be checked. TRBV23-1 is an ORF for which the function is uncertain. The CDR3 runs to 17 residues. CDR3 residues: CASSHGAGHTSFETQYF.

The CDR3 region is CASSSPLPSSYNEQFF. The chain carries TRBV7-2 and TRBJ2-1. This CDR3 is 16 amino acids long. Germline V gives CDR1 SGHTA, CDR2 FQGNSA.

This clonotype is called medium-sized (0.01 to 0.1%) based on its frequency. The chain uses TRBV4-1 and TRBJ1-2; TCRdb reports TRBD1, a call that lacks DNA to check it against. This CDR3 region has 15 residues. Looked up from germline, CDR1 is MGHRA and CDR2 is YSYEKL. CDR3 sequence: CASSQQSRDPGGYTF.

This clonotype counts as medium-sized (0.01 to 0.1%) by frequency. The rearrangement uses TRBV7-2 and TRBJ1-5. CDR1 and CDR2 (germline): SGHTA, FQGNSA. This CDR3 comprises 12 residues. CDR3 sequence: CASRAGNQPQHF.

The chain joins TRBV12-3 or TRBV12-4 to TRBJ1-5; TCRdb proposes TRBD1, but this gene call is untestable without DNA. The length of the CDR3 is 16 residues. The CDR3 reads CASSSTGLYSNQPQHF.

The V call is TRBV7-9, the J call TRBJ2-2; as DNA is missing, the TRBD2 call by TCRdb cannot be tested. From germline, CDR1 is SEHNR and CDR2 FQNEAQ (reference sequence). The length of the CDR3 is 15 residues. The CDR3 is CASSSLVVTTGELFF.

This chain connects TRBV15 to TRBJ1-1. Germline lookup yields CDR1 LNHNV and CDR2 YYDKDF (reference sequence). CDR3 size: 13 residues. CDR3 region: CATSRQGGTEAFF.

In terms of frequency, this clonotype is medium-sized. The chain carries TRBV6-5 and TRBJ1-6; TCRdb's assignment of TRBD1 cannot be checked, as there is no DNA. From germline, CDR1 is MNHEY and CDR2 SVGAGI. The CDR3 is 13 residues long. This CDR3 is CASRQGIVAPLHF.

The chain carries TRBV5-1 and TRBJ1-1; the TCRdb call, TRBD1, lacks DNA for checking. This CDR3 is built from 15 residues. Germline assignment: CDR1 SGHRS and CDR2 YFSETQ. This chain's CDR3 is CASSLTGGAGTEAFF.

The chain uses TRBV5-4 and TRBJ1-2. This CDR3 region has 12 residues. CDR1 and CDR2 from the germline V gene are SGHNT and YYREEE (reference sequence). CDR3: CASSNGDYGYTF.

This chain connects TRBV10-3 to TRBJ2-2; TCRdb returns TRBD2, unconfirmable since there is no DNA. The germline gives CDR1 ENHRY, CDR2 SYGVKD. The CDR3 is 16 residues long. This CDR3 reads CAIRRITSSNTGELFF.

This chain joins TRBV30 and TRBJ1-1; TCRdb reports TRBD1, a call that lacks DNA to check it against. The length of the CDR3 is 16 residues. CDR1 is GTSNPN, CDR2 SVGIG, per germline (reference sequence). CDR3 in amino acids: CAWSISRVRPPTEAFF.

V gene TRBV15 combines with J gene TRBJ2-7. Germline V gene data show CDR1 as LNHNV and CDR2 as YYDKDF (reference sequence). This CDR3 has 15 amino acids. CDR3 protein: CATSQSTGGSYEQYF.

This chain joins TRBV20-1 and TRBJ2-7; there is no DNA to check the TCRdb D call of TRBD2. The CDR3 totals 15 residues. Germline V lookup: CDR1 DFQATT, CDR2 SNEGSKA (reference sequence). This CDR3 is CSARHTSASRGEQYF.

The CDR3 region is CSAHNRVGGNTIYF. The chain uses TRBV20-1 and TRBJ1-3; the TCRdb call, TRBD1, lacks DNA for checking. This CDR3 region has 14 residues. The germline V gene has CDR1 DFQATT and CDR2 SNEGSKA (reference sequence).

By frequency, this clonotype is medium-sized (0.01 to 0.1%). V and J are TRBV7-2 and TRBJ2-7; TCRdb indicates TRBD2, and absent DNA this call remains unverified. Germline V gene data show CDR1 as SGHTA and CDR2 as FQGNSA. There are 13 residues in the CDR3. This CDR3 reads CASSLPWGYEQYF. Full variable domain (missing parts from reference TRBV7-2 and TRBJ2-7): GAGVSQSPSNKVTEKGKDVELRCDPISGHTALYWYRQSLGQGLEFLIYFQGNSAPDKSGLPSDRFSAERTGGSVSTLTIQRTQQEDSAVYLCASSLPWGYEQYFGPGTRLTVT.

The V and J genes are TRBV4-3 and TRBJ1-1. The CDR3 has 13 residues. Germline CDR1 and CDR2: LGHNA and YSLEER. This CDR3 is CASSQGRHTEAFF.

This clonotype shows up as medium-sized by frequency. The gene calls are TRBV4-3 and TRBJ1-1; TCRdb's D call, TRBD1, is unchecked because there is no DNA. Looked up from germline, CDR1 is LGHNA and CDR2 is YSLEER. There are 14 residues in the CDR3. The CDR3 region is CASSQDLAGTEAFF.

The chain carries TRBV3-1 and TRBJ2-2; checking the TCRdb D call of TRBD1 is not possible without DNA. CDR1 is LGHDT, CDR2 YNNKEL, per germline (reference sequence). This CDR3 is built from 14 residues. CDR3 region: CASRQGPNTGELFF.

This chain joins TRBV4-3 and TRBJ2-7; the D call from TCRdb, TRBD2, cannot be confirmed without DNA. Germline V lookup: CDR1 LGHNA, CDR2 YSLEER. The CDR3 has 16 residues. The CDR3 reads CASSHGTGTATYEQYF.

The rearrangement uses TRBV12-3 or TRBV12-4 and TRBJ2-1; absent DNA, TCRdb's TRBD1 call cannot be checked. CDR3 size: 14 residues. CDR3 protein: CASRLAGGSNEQFF.

This clonotype registers medium-sized (0.01 to 0.1%) by frequency. V gene TRBV12-3 or TRBV12-4 combines with J gene TRBJ1-3; TCRdb designates TRBD1, a call that cannot be tested without DNA. CDR3 length equals 19 residues. The CDR3 is CASRVGPGWVKNSGNTIYF.

J is TRBJ2-7 and V is TRBV18. Germline V gives CDR1 KGHSH, CDR2 LQKENI. CDR3 length: 14 amino acids. The chain's CDR3 is CASSPRHSYYEQYF.

The chain uses TRBV7-2 and TRBJ1-2. This CDR3 has 15 residues. The germline gives CDR1 SGHTA, CDR2 FQGNSA. The CDR3: CASSRARGRLEGYTF.